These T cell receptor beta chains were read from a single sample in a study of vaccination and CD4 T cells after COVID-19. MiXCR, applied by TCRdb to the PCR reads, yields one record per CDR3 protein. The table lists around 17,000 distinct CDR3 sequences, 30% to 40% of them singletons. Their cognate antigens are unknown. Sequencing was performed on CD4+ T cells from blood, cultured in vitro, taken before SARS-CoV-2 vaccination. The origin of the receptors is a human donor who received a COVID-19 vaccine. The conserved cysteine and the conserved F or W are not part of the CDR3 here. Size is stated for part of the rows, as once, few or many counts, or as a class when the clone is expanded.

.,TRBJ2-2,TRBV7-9,ASSLGGTGELF
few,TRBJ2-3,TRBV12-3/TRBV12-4,ASSLGTDTQY
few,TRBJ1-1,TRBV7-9,ASSLWRTAAGPEAF
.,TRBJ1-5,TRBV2,ASSTGFSNQPQH
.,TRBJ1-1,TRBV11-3,ASSLQRVAKAF
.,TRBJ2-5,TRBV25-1,ASSEYRGSGETQY
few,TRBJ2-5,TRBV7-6,ASSLGPGETQY
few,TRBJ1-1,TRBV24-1,ATSDPGGTEAF
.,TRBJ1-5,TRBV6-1,ASSEQGGQPQH
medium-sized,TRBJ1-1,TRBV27,ASSGQGRWTEAF
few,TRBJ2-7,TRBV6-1,ASSVYPGASSYEQY
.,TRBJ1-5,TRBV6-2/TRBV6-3,ASSYGDRLNQPQH
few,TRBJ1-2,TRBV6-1,ASSPSRDSTNYGYT
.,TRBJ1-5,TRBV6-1,ANRLRTGKGQPQH
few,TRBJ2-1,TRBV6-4,ASSGGFYNEQF
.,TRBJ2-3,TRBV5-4,ASSSRYTDTQY
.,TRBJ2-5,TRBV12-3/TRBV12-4,ASSSTGAGGETQY
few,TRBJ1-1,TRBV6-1,ASIQEGWVEAF
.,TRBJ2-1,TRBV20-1,SARDGGWGEQF
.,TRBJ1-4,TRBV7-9,ASSSRRTNEKLF
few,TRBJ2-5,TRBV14,ASSQRVQETQY
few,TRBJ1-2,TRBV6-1,ASSETPQYYYGYT
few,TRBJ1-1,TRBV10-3,AIKGPTEAF
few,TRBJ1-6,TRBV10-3,AISQGSYNSPLH
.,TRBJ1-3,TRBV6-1,ASQSPSRPGGNTIY
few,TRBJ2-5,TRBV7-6,ASSLNGALQETQY
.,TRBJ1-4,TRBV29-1,SVDGAGAGEKLF
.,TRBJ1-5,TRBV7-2,ASSLYGGQPQH
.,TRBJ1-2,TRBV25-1,ASSGSGGGNDYT
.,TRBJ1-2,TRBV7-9,ASSSWDRVALDYT
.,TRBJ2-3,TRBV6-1,ASSGTSGGRSTDTQY
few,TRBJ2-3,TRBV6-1,ASRFTLWGVAHSTDTQY
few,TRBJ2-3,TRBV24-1,ATSDTQGTQY
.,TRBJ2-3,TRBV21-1,ASKLNPQGGTQY
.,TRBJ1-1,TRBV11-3,ASSLDQNTEAF
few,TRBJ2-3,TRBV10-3,AISEGGNTDTQY
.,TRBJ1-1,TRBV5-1,ASSLFVGAVTEAF
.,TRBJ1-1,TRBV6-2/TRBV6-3,ASSYYTAMNTEAF
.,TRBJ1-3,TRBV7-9,ASSLQGASGNTIY
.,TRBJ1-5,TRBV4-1,ASSHARPVRSNQPQH
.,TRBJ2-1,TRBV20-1,SAQVRQTDGNNEQF
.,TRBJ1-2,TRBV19,ASSSKAKRQGGYGYT
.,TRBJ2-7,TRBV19,ASSISTSSYEQY